This is a list of T cell receptor beta chains from one sample in a study of shared clonotypes between healthy human individuals. Some clones are missing from TCRdb's copy, which holds only in-frame ones; the method was immunoSEQ multiplex PCR. The sample has under 2,000,000 clones, roughly 94% seen once. Sequences were obtained from naive CD8+ T cells sorted from blood. The receptors derive from a man younger than 30 in good health. Each CDR3 is given with its conserved first and last residue. Fields, in order: D gene, V gene, clone size, J gene, CDR3 DNA, CDR3 protein. A D gene is named only where the DNA matches it firmly. Some rows have no size entry. The others give once, few or many, or a class for an expanded clone.

D gene: TRBD2; V gene: TRBV5-1; clone size: -; J gene: TRBJ2-3; CDR3 DNA: TGCGCCAGCAGCTTGGAGACTAGCGGGGGGGCCTCAGATACGCAGTATTTT; CDR3 protein: CASSLETSGGASDTQYF
D gene: TRBD1; V gene: TRBV5-1; clone size: once; J gene: TRBJ1-3; CDR3 DNA: TGCGCCAGCAGCCGGGACAGGGATTCTGGAAACACCATATATTTT; CDR3 protein: CASSRDRDSGNTIYF
D gene: -; V gene: TRBV5-6; clone size: -; J gene: TRBJ2-3; CDR3 DNA: TGTGCCAGCAGCCTTAGGGGGGGTTTTGATACGCAGTATTTT; CDR3 protein: CASSLRGGFDTQYF
D gene: -; V gene: TRBV9; clone size: -; J gene: TRBJ2-3; CDR3 DNA: TGTGCCAGCAGCGTAGCAGGAGAGGATACGCAGTATTTT; CDR3 protein: CASSVAGEDTQYF
D gene: -; V gene: TRBV28; clone size: -; J gene: TRBJ2-6; CDR3 DNA: TGTGCCAGCAAGTCAGTGGTAGGAGTGGGGGCCAACGTCCTGACTTTC; CDR3 protein: CASKSVVGVGANVLTF
D gene: TRBD2; V gene: TRBV13; clone size: -; J gene: TRBJ2-7; CDR3 DNA: TGTGCCAGCAGCTTTTACCTAGCGGGATCTACGTACGAGCAGTACTTC; CDR3 protein: CASSFYLAGSTYEQYF
D gene: TRBD1; V gene: TRBV7-9; clone size: -; J gene: TRBJ1-2; CDR3 DNA: TGTGCCAGCAGCTTAGAAACAGGGGTCGGCTATGGCTACACCTTC; CDR3 protein: CASSLETGVGYGYTF
D gene: -; V gene: TRBV30; clone size: -; J gene: TRBJ1-1; CDR3 DNA: TGTGCCTGGAGTGTACGGGGTGGGAGCACTGAAGCTTTCTTT; CDR3 protein: CAWSVRGGSTEAFF
D gene: TRBD2; V gene: TRBV6-1; clone size: -; J gene: TRBJ2-5; CDR3 DNA: TGTGCCAGCAGTGTGCAGCGGGATTGGGAACAAGAGACCCAGTACTTC; CDR3 protein: CASSVQRDWEQETQYF
D gene: -; V gene: TRBV2; clone size: -; J gene: TRBJ2-7; CDR3 DNA: TGTGCCAGCAGTGAAGCTTATAGCTACGAGCAGTACTTC; CDR3 protein: CASSEAYSYEQYF
D gene: -; V gene: TRBV25-1; clone size: -; J gene: TRBJ2-7; CDR3 DNA: TGTGCCAGCAGTGAAGGGCCGGGGGTATTTTACGAGCAGTACTTC; CDR3 protein: CASSEGPGVFYEQYF
D gene: -; V gene: TRBV7-9; clone size: once; J gene: TRBJ1-4; CDR3 DNA: TGTGCCAGCAGCTCGGACAGTACTAATGAAAAACTGTTTTTT; CDR3 protein: CASSSDSTNEKLFF
D gene: -; V gene: TRBV5-1; clone size: -; J gene: TRBJ2-5; CDR3 DNA: TGCGCCAGCAGCTTGGAGCCTGACAGGCTACAAGAGACCCAGTACTTC; CDR3 protein: CASSLEPDRLQETQYF
D gene: -; V gene: TRBV27; clone size: -; J gene: TRBJ2-7; CDR3 DNA: TGTGCCAGCAGTTTGATAGGATCATACGAGCAGTACTTC; CDR3 protein: CASSLIGSYEQYF
D gene: TRBD1; V gene: TRBV2; clone size: once; J gene: TRBJ2-7; CDR3 DNA: TGTGCCAGCAGTTACAGGGGGCTGAGCTCCTACGAGCAGTACTTC; CDR3 protein: CASSYRGLSSYEQYF
D gene: -; V gene: TRBV4-1; clone size: -; J gene: TRBJ2-1; CDR3 DNA: TGCGCCAGCAGCCAAGGGACTGGCTCCTACAATGAGCAGTTCTTC; CDR3 protein: CASSQGTGSYNEQFF
D gene: -; V gene: TRBV7-9; clone size: -; J gene: TRBJ1-4; CDR3 DNA: TGTGCCAGCAGCCCAAATTTCCAGCAAGCAACTAATGAAAAACTGTTTTTT; CDR3 protein: CASSPNFQQATNEKLFF
D gene: -; V gene: TRBV7-9; clone size: -; J gene: TRBJ2-5; CDR3 DNA: TGTGCCAGCAGCTTTGGGGAGGAGGAGACCCAGTACTTC; CDR3 protein: CASSFGEEETQYF
D gene: TRBD1; V gene: TRBV29-1; clone size: -; J gene: TRBJ2-7; CDR3 DNA: TGCAGCGTTGAAGATCCAGGACAGGGGGCCCACGAGCAGTACTTC; CDR3 protein: CSVEDPGQGAHEQYF
D gene: -; V gene: TRBV7-6; clone size: -; J gene: TRBJ2-2; CDR3 DNA: TGTGCCAGCAGCTTAGAACAGGCCCAATGGAACACCGGGGAGCTGTTTTTT; CDR3 protein: CASSLEQAQWNTGELFF
D gene: -; V gene: TRBV2; clone size: -; J gene: TRBJ1-4; CDR3 DNA: TGTGCCAGCGTTGAGGTGTCTAATGAAAAACTGTTTTTT; CDR3 protein: CASVEVSNEKLFF
D gene: TRBD2; V gene: TRBV27; clone size: -; J gene: TRBJ2-1; CDR3 DNA: TGTGCCAGCAGTATTTCTAGCGGGAGGGCTAACTTCTACAATGAGCAGTTCTTC; CDR3 protein: CASSISSGRANFYNEQFF
D gene: -; V gene: TRBV7-8; clone size: -; J gene: TRBJ1-4; CDR3 DNA: TGTGCCAGCAGCTTGCTAGGAGCAACTAATGAAAAACTGTTTTTT; CDR3 protein: CASSLLGATNEKLFF
D gene: -; V gene: TRBV30; clone size: once; J gene: TRBJ2-1; CDR3 DNA: TGTGCCTGGGGAGACTCATTTGGTTACAATGAGCAGTTCTTC; CDR3 protein: CAWGDSFGYNEQFF
D gene: TRBD1; V gene: TRBV7-9; clone size: -; J gene: TRBJ1-1; CDR3 DNA: TGTGCCAGCAGCGCTTGGTCCCGTACAGGGGACACTGAAGCTTTCTTT; CDR3 protein: CASSAWSRTGDTEAFF
D gene: -; V gene: TRBV7-9; clone size: -; J gene: TRBJ2-7; CDR3 DNA: TGTGCCAGCAGCTATAGGGGGGCCTACGAGCAGTACTTC; CDR3 protein: CASSYRGAYEQYF
D gene: -; V gene: TRBV4-2; clone size: -; J gene: TRBJ2-5; CDR3 DNA: TGTGCCAGCAGCCAAGCCTATGAAGAGACCCAGTACTTC; CDR3 protein: CASSQAYEETQYF
D gene: TRBD1; V gene: TRBV6-5; clone size: -; J gene: TRBJ1-1; CDR3 DNA: TGTGCCAGCAGTTTTGGGACAGGGTTCGCTGAAGCTTTCTTT; CDR3 protein: CASSFGTGFAEAFF
D gene: -; V gene: TRBV5-1; clone size: once; J gene: TRBJ1-5; CDR3 DNA: TGCGCCAGCAGCTTGCCCTTCCGGGACAGCAATCAGCCCCAGCATTTT; CDR3 protein: CASSLPFRDSNQPQHF
D gene: TRBD1; V gene: TRBV2; clone size: -; J gene: TRBJ1-1; CDR3 DNA: TGTGCCAGCAGTGAAATGGAGACAGGGATTACTGAAGCTTTCTTT; CDR3 protein: CASSEMETGITEAFF
D gene: -; V gene: TRBV13; clone size: -; J gene: TRBJ2-2; CDR3 DNA: TGTGCCAGCAGTCCGAATCTGGAGACCGGGGAGCTGTTTTTT; CDR3 protein: CASSPNLETGELFF
D gene: -; V gene: TRBV5-1; clone size: -; J gene: TRBJ1-2; CDR3 DNA: TGCGCCAGCAGCTTGGATTTGGGGGCCCACTATGGCTACACCTTC; CDR3 protein: CASSLDLGAHYGYTF
D gene: TRBD1; V gene: TRBV10-1; clone size: few; J gene: TRBJ2-7; CDR3 DNA: TGCGCCAGCAGTGAAGGGACAGGTTCCTACGAGCAGTACTTC; CDR3 protein: CASSEGTGSYEQYF
D gene: TRBD2; V gene: TRBV10-3; clone size: -; J gene: TRBJ2-3; CDR3 DNA: TGTGCCATCAGATTAGGACTAGCGGGAGGGCCGGGCACAGATACGCAGTATTTT; CDR3 protein: CAIRLGLAGGPGTDTQYF
D gene: -; V gene: TRBV7-9; clone size: -; J gene: TRBJ2-2; CDR3 DNA: TGTGCCAGCAGCTTAGAGCAGGACACCGGGGAGCTGTTTTTT; CDR3 protein: CASSLEQDTGELFF
D gene: TRBD1; V gene: TRBV6-7; clone size: -; J gene: TRBJ2-7; CDR3 DNA: TGTGCCAGCAGTTACTCCCGGACAGGGGGCCCTACTGACTCCTACGAGCAGTACTTC; CDR3 protein: CASSYSRTGGPTDSYEQYF
D gene: -; V gene: TRBV4-1; clone size: once; J gene: TRBJ1-1; CDR3 DNA: TGCGCCAGCAGCCCGCCGGGAGGGTCCCAAAGGAACACTGAAGCTTTCTTT; CDR3 protein: CASSPPGGSQRNTEAFF
D gene: TRBD1; V gene: TRBV5-1; clone size: -; J gene: TRBJ2-7; CDR3 DNA: TGCGCCAGCAGCTTCGGACAGGCCTACGAGCAGTACTTC; CDR3 protein: CASSFGQAYEQYF
D gene: TRBD2; V gene: TRBV5-4; clone size: -; J gene: TRBJ2-3; CDR3 DNA: TGTGCCAGCAGCTTTCGGGGGGGCCCGCTTCATACGCAGTATTTT; CDR3 protein: CASSFRGGPLHTQYF